Presented here are 13 T cell receptor beta chains from one specimen sequenced in a study of blood T cell repertoires in COVID-19 (TCRdb year 2020). The library was built by means of the immunoSEQ multiplex PCR assay. This is the immuneACCESS table as TCRdb keeps it, with only in-frame sequences that have V and J called. A part of the clones is gone; compared with another copy, unresolved V genes explain less than half, and the rest is unexplained. This sample comprises about 62,000 clones, 70% to 90% of them detected only once. Around 3.6% of the sample is taken by the ten largest. The sample comprised peripheral blood. The receptors originated from a human donor in a cohort sampled during active COVID-19.

This clone came up a few times. The chain combines TRBV5-8 with TRBJ1-5; the match to TRBD1 covers 8 bases. With 4 bases clipped from V and 1 base from J, the junction kept 13 bases outside the gene matches. The CDR3 extends over 18 amino acids. The germline V gene encodes CDR1 SGHTS and CDR2 YDEGEE. For the CDR3, the DNA is TGTGCCAGCAGCCAGCGCGCCAGGGGGCAATGGAGCAATCAGCCCCAGCATTTT. Encoded protein: CASSQRARGQWSNQPQHF. Looking up the rest from reference TRBV5-8 and TRBJ1-5 gives the full variable domain: EAGVTQSPTHLIKTRGQQATLRCSPISGHTSVYWYQQALGLGLQFLLWYDEGEERNRGNFPPRFSGRQFPNYSSELNVNALELEDSALYLCASSQRARGQWSNQPQHFGDGTRLSIL.

In DNA form, the CDR3 reads TGTGCCAGCAGTTTTGTCCGGTCACCCCTCCACTTT. Amino acids: CASSFVRSPLHF. The chain joins TRBV28 to TRBJ1-6, with unresolved D. This CDR3 is built from 12 residues. Germline CDR1 and CDR2: MDHEN and SYDVKM. V was trimmed by 3 bases and J by 10 bases, leaving 7 bases between them.

The V gene is TRBV28, the J gene TRBJ2-7; 8 bases match TRBD1. Germline V lookup: CDR1 MDHEN, CDR2 SYDVKM. Unmatched junction bases numbered 6, after V lost 5 bases and J lost 3 bases. The CDR3 is made up of 14 amino acids. The chain's CDR3 is CASSTGGFDYEQYF. The CDR3 nucleotides read TGTGCCAGCAGTACAGGGGGGTTCGACTACGAGCAGTACTTC.

The rearrangement links TRBV19 to TRBJ2-3, with 12 bases matching TRBD2. Germline V gene sequence: CDR1 LNHDA, CDR2 SQIVND (reference sequence). V dropped 5 bases and J dropped 3; count of bases not matched to a gene: 3. The CDR3 spans 15 residues. The CDR3 DNA reads TGTGCCAGTAGTTCGACTAGCGGGAGAACAGATACGCAGTATTTT. Protein sequence: CASSSTSGRTDTQYF.

The chain joins TRBV9 to TRBJ2-3, with 7 nucleotides matching TRBD1. After removal of 3 bases from V and 2 bases from J, the junction contained 12 bases not matched to a gene. The CDR3 extends over 17 amino acids. CDR1 is SGDLS and CDR2 is YYNGEE in the germline V gene. The CDR3 bases are TGTGCCAGCAGCGAGCGAGGGACAGCTAAGTACACAGATACGCAGTATTTT. As protein: CASSERGTAKYTDTQYF.

The chain uses TRBV2 and TRBJ2-7; 10 positions agree with TRBD2. Trimming removed 6 bases from V and 6 bases from J; junction bases left unmatched: 5. Germline V gene data show CDR1 as SNHLY and CDR2 as FYNNEI. The CDR3 length is 13 residues. CDR3 sequence (DNA): TGTGCCAGCAGCCTAGCGGGGGTCGGCGAGCAGTACTTC. Amino acid sequence: CASSLAGVGEQYF.

The chain employs TRBV28 and TRBJ2-4; 13 nucleotides line up with TRBD2. Germline-derived CDR1 and CDR2 are MDHEN and SYDVKM. With V trimmed by 4 bases and J by 7 bases, 7 bases remained unmatched. This CDR3 contains 16 residues. CDR3 bases: TGTGCCAGCAGTTCCGGCGGACTAGCGGGAGCTAACATTCAGTACTTC. Its protein product is CASSSGGLAGANIQYF.

This chain links TRBV9 with TRBJ2-3; D might be TRBD2 (5 bases). Germline CDR1 reads SGDLS; CDR2 reads YYNGEE. The germline V and J ends were trimmed by 4 bases and 6 bases, with 15 bases remaining between them. The CDR3 has 14 residues. Written as DNA, the CDR3 is TGTGCCAGCAGCTCCTATGGGGAGACGGATACGCAGTATTTT. Translating it yields CASSSYGETDTQYF.

The sample holds one count of this clone. The chain uses TRBV6-5 and TRBJ1-5; TRBD1 agrees at 7 bases. The CDR3 runs 14 residues. The germline V gene has CDR1 MNHEY and CDR2 SVGAGI. V lost 2 bases and J lost 7; bases outside the gene matches: 5. In DNA, the CDR3 is TGTGCCAGCAGTTACGGCCAGGGGGTCCAGCCCCAGCATTTT. Translating it yields CASSYGQGVQPQHF.

The chain employs TRBV29-1 and TRBJ1-2; weak D call: TRBD1 (5 bases). Trimming left V 2 bases short and J 1 base short, with 14 bases between. The germline V gene encodes CDR1 SQVTM and CDR2 ANQGSEA. This CDR3 contains 15 residues. CDR3 sequence (DNA): TGCAGCGTTGAAACTTGGTGGGGGGATAACTATGGCTACACCTTC. This sequence encodes CSVETWWGDNYGYTF.

As DNA, the CDR3 is TGCGCCAGCAGCCAAGAGGAGTGGCAGATGAATGAAAAACTGTTTTTT. It translates to CASSQEEWQMNEKLFF. The V and J genes are TRBV4-3 and TRBJ1-4, with D unclear. Between the trimmed V and J ends, which lost 0 bases and 5 bases, there was a span of 13 bases. Germline loops: CDR1 LGHNA, CDR2 YSLEER. The CDR3 runs to 16 residues.

The chain carries TRBV15 and TRBJ1-1; 10 bases map to TRBD1. The V gene end was trimmed by 2 bases and the J gene end by 1 base; junction bases not matched to a gene: 13. Germline CDR1 reads LNHNV; CDR2 reads YYDKDF (reference sequence). This CDR3 is 19 amino acids long. The CDR3 sequence is CATSRQAGTGEFRNTEAFF. The CDR3 DNA sequence: TGTGCCACCAGCAGACAGGCCGGGACAGGGGAATTTCGGAACACTGAAGCTTTCTTT.

This clone was seen only once. The CDR3 spells CASSGRQGAYGTEAFF. CDR3 DNA: TGTGCCAGCAGTGGCCGACAGGGGGCATATGGCACTGAAGCTTTCTTT. The gene calls are TRBV6-1 and TRBJ1-1; 10 nucleotides line up with TRBD1. The ends lost 4 bases at V and 4 bases at J; junction bases unmatched: 9. CDR3 length: 16 amino acids. From germline, CDR1 is MNHNS and CDR2 SASEGT.